The rows below give T cell receptor beta chains drawn from one sample of a study of patients and donors after allogeneic stem cell transplantation. TCRdb used MiXCR to reprocess the RT-PCR reads, holding one entry per CDR3 protein. The sample carries over 150,000 distinct CDR3 sequences, roughly 31% recorded once. The sample comprised blood, either unsorted or a sorted T cell fraction (not recorded which). The source is a human donor who was either an allogeneic HSCT recipient or a stem cell or donor lymphocyte infusion donor (not recorded which). It is not recorded whose cells these are; they may come from a transplant donor. The CDR3 runs from the conserved cysteine through the conserved F or W. D genes are given only for firm matches. Rows give clone size only sometimes, using once, few, many, or a class for an expanded clone.

J gene,V gene,D gene,clone size,CDR3 protein,CDR3 DNA
TRBJ2-7,TRBV29-1,.,.,CSVGSGGEQYF,TGCAGCGTTGGGAGTGGGGGCGAGCAGTACTTC
TRBJ2-1,TRBV12-3/TRBV12-4,.,few,CASSIPGLTYNEQFF,TGTGCCAGCAGTATACCGGGACTCACCTACAATGAGCAGTTCTTC
TRBJ2-1,TRBV6-5,.,.,CASGRRYYNEQFF,TGTGCCAGCGGGAGACGGTACTACAATGAGCAGTTCTTC
TRBJ2-5,TRBV27,TRBD2,few,CASKFSGREEETQYF,TGTGCCAGCAAATTTAGCGGGAGGGAGGAGGAGACCCAGTACTTC
TRBJ2-1,TRBV12-3/TRBV12-4,.,.,CASSSEGTYNEQFF,TGTGCCAGCAGTTCTGAGGGGACTTACAATGAGCAGTTCTTC
TRBJ1-4,TRBV4-1,TRBD1,.,CASLRGDDEKLFF,TGCGCCAGCCTCAGGGGGGATGATGAAAAACTGTTTTTT
TRBJ2-3,TRBV29-1,.,many,CSVRGQGTDTQYF,TGCAGCGTCCGAGGGCAGGGGACGGATACGCAGTATTTT
TRBJ1-6,TRBV7-8,TRBD1,few,CASRGQGFSPLHF,TGTGCCAGCAGAGGACAGGGATTTTCACCCCTCCACTTT
TRBJ2-7,TRBV9,TRBD1,.,CASSVGQGWDEQYF,TGTGCCAGCAGCGTAGGACAGGGTTGGGACGAGCAGTACTTC
TRBJ2-1,TRBV5-1,.,.,CASSLRQGVLNEQFF,TGCGCCAGCAGCTTGAGGCAGGGAGTGCTCAATGAGCAGTTCTTC
TRBJ2-3,TRBV12-3/TRBV12-4,.,.,CASTDGTDTQYF,TGTGCCAGCACCGATGGCACAGATACGCAGTATTTT
TRBJ1-5,TRBV30,TRBD1,few,CAWGTGGLQPQHF,TGTGCCTGGGGGACAGGGGGTTTGCAGCCCCAGCATTTT
TRBJ2-3,TRBV6-5,.,.,CASSYRNTQYF,TGTGCCAGCAGTTATCGGAATACGCAGTATTTT
TRBJ1-6,TRBV27,.,many,CASSFGVPVSPLHF,TGTGCCAGCAGTTTTGGGGTCCCAGTTTCACCCCTCCACTTT
TRBJ2-1,TRBV5-1,TRBD2,.,CASSYRTSGSNEQFF,TGCGCCAGCAGCTATCGGACTAGCGGGAGCAATGAGCAGTTCTTC
TRBJ2-6,TRBV21-1,.,.,CASSSPRRAGANVLTF,TGTGCCAGCAGCTCCCCCCGGAGGGCAGGGGCCAACGTCCTGACTTTC
TRBJ2-3,TRBV4-3,.,few,CASSPARGYTQYF,TGCGCCAGCAGCCCCGCCAGGGGTTATACGCAGTATTTT
TRBJ2-3,TRBV29-1,.,.,CSVALGGDTQYF,TGCAGCGTTGCCCTAGGGGGAGATACGCAGTATTTT
TRBJ2-3,TRBV29-1,.,few,CSVDGQGIATDTQYF,TGCAGCGTTGATGGGCAGGGGATCGCCACAGATACGCAGTATTTT
TRBJ2-2,TRBV27,TRBD2,.,CATHRGGTVTGELFF,TGTGCCACCCACCGGGGGGGTACGGTCACCGGGGAGCTGTTTTTT
TRBJ2-2,TRBV7-9,TRBD1,few,CASSPPTGVATGELFF,TGTGCCAGCAGCCCACCGACAGGGGTGGCCACCGGGGAGCTGTTTTTT
TRBJ1-5,TRBV29-1,.,many,CSVEDDDQPQHF,TGCAGCGTTGAAGATGATGATCAGCCCCAGCATTTT
TRBJ1-5,TRBV29-1,TRBD1,few,CSAKQGAGQPQHF,TGCAGCGCAAAACAGGGGGCGGGTCAGCCCCAGCATTTT
TRBJ2-1,TRBV5-6,TRBD2,few,CASSLGASGSFSSYNEQFF,TGTGCCAGCAGCTTGGGCGCTAGCGGGAGTTTCAGCTCCTACAATGAGCAGTTCTTC
TRBJ1-6,TRBV25-1,.,few,CASSESRPLDSPLHF,TGTGCCAGCAGTGAATCTCGGCCCTTGGATTCACCCCTCCACTTT
TRBJ1-4,TRBV7-2,TRBD1,many,CASSRRTGSNEKLFF,TGTGCCAGCAGCCGGCGGACAGGCAGTAATGAAAAACTGTTTTTT
TRBJ1-1,TRBV12-3/TRBV12-4,.,.,CASSPLRATEAFF,TGTGCCAGCAGTCCACTTAGAGCTACTGAAGCTTTCTTT
TRBJ2-1,TRBV6-6,.,few,CASSYSVYNEQFF,TGTGCCAGCAGTTACTCTGTATACAATGAGCAGTTCTTC
TRBJ1-1,TRBV2,TRBD1,many,CASRRRGTALNTEAFF,TGTGCCAGCAGGCGACGGGGGACAGCCTTGAACACTGAAGCTTTCTTT
TRBJ2-1,TRBV4-1,TRBD2,few,CATGTRSDNEQFF,TGCGCCACCGGGACTAGAAGTGACAATGAGCAGTTCTTC
TRBJ2-1,TRBV10-3,.,many,CATSDGAIYNEQFF,TGTGCCACCAGCGATGGGGCGATCTACAATGAGCAGTTCTTC
TRBJ2-7,TRBV19,TRBD2,few,CASSSRGTSGHRSYEQYF,TGTGCCAGTAGTTCCCGAGGGACTAGCGGACACCGGTCGTACGAGCAGTACTTC
TRBJ2-1,TRBV12-3/TRBV12-4,.,few,CASSSGPIGSYNEQFF,TGTGCCAGCAGTTCCGGGCCGATCGGCTCCTACAATGAGCAGTTCTTC
TRBJ1-4,TRBV25-1,.,few,CASSEMDLFEKLFF,TGTGCCAGCAGTGAAATGGATCTATTTGAAAAACTGTTTTTT
TRBJ2-7,TRBV24-1,TRBD1,.,CATSDGQAWAYEQYF,TGTGCCACCAGTGACGGACAGGCTTGGGCCTACGAGCAGTACTTC
TRBJ1-2,TRBV4-2,.,.,CASSQEIRNRIGAYGYTF,TGTGCCAGCAGCCAGGAGATTCGAAATAGGATTGGGGCCTATGGCTACACCTTC
TRBJ1-2,TRBV25-1,.,many,CASSDWTGLGYGYTF,TGTGCCAGCAGTGATTGGACGGGATTAGGCTATGGCTACACCTTC
TRBJ2-5,TRBV24-1,.,few,CATSAGGWQETQYF,TGTGCCACCAGTGCGGGGGGCTGGCAAGAGACCCAGTACTTC
TRBJ2-7,TRBV9,.,.,CASSVGVLAGNYEQYF,TGTGCCAGCAGCGTGGGGGTCCTAGCCGGCAACTACGAGCAGTACTTC
TRBJ2-7,TRBV20-1,TRBD1,.,CSARDRRQGFHGPIYEQYF,TGCAGTGCTAGAGATCGGAGACAGGGTTTTCACGGGCCCATCTACGAGCAGTACTTC
TRBJ2-1,TRBV6-5,.,few,CASNLRALYNEQFF,TGTGCCAGCAACCTAAGAGCCCTCTACAATGAGCAGTTCTTC
TRBJ1-3,TRBV6-5,.,.,CASSRGAEGNTIYF,TGTGCCAGCAGTCGGGGGGCTGAAGGAAACACCATATATTTT
TRBJ2-1,TRBV10-3,.,few,CAISAFDNEQFF,TGTGCCATCAGTGCGTTCGACAATGAGCAGTTCTTC
TRBJ1-1,TRBV7-9,.,few,CASKATVGTEAFF,TGTGCCAGCAAGGCAACAGTTGGCACTGAAGCTTTCTTT
TRBJ2-1,TRBV7-9,TRBD2,.,CASSLGFLAGTTYNEQFF,TGTGCCAGCAGCTTAGGGTTCCTAGCGGGAACTACCTACAATGAGCAGTTCTTC
TRBJ2-3,TRBV4-3,.,.,CASSRGRGAADTQYF,TGCGCCAGCAGCCGGGGGAGGGGGGCCGCAGATACGCAGTATTTT
TRBJ2-1,TRBV7-2,TRBD2,few,CASSLTSGSLFEQFF,TGTGCCAGCAGCTTAACTAGCGGGAGTCTATTTGAGCAGTTCTTC
TRBJ1-6,TRBV5-1,TRBD1,few,CASSLQPGQRDSPLHF,TGCGCCAGCAGCTTACAACCGGGACAGAGGGATTCACCCCTCCACTTT
TRBJ2-1,TRBV20-1,.,few,CSGGSSVPDNEQFF,TGCAGTGGGGGTTCTAGCGTCCCGGACAATGAGCAGTTCTTC
TRBJ2-7,TRBV10-3,.,.,CAIRTLAQQYF,TGTGCCATCAGGACCCTGGCCCAGCAGTACTTC
TRBJ2-1,TRBV5-6,.,.,CASSLGLTYNEQFF,TGTGCCAGCAGCTTGGGGCTGACTTACAATGAGCAGTTCTTC
TRBJ2-4,TRBV7-2,.,few,CASSFGAVLAKNIQYF,TGTGCCAGCAGCTTTGGCGCTGTCTTAGCCAAAAACATTCAGTACTTC
TRBJ2-7,TRBV27,.,.,CASSWGTAYEQYF,TGTGCCAGCAGTTGGGGGACGGCTTACGAGCAGTACTTC
TRBJ2-7,TRBV3-1,TRBD1,.,CASSQETGAYEQYF,TGTGCCAGCAGCCAAGAGACAGGGGCCTACGAGCAGTACTTC